This entry lists 23 T cell receptor beta chains sequenced from one sample in a study of T-cell memory formation after mild COVID-19 (dated by TCRdb to the early 2020s). The receptor library was made with 5' RACE. TCRdb records Illumina NovaSeq 6000 as the sequencer. Using fastp at Q25 and MiXCR, TCRdb reprocessed the public reads and kept productive beta chains. Rows merge per CDR3 protein into single entries with the most common DNA and genes. This sample gives about 340,000 distinct CDR3 sequences in total; 15% of them show up just once. The ten largest clones add up to more than 20% of the sample. The source material was PBMCs or a T cell subset sorted from them (not recorded which). The receptors were sampled from a man aged 18 to 30 who had mild COVID-19 (a few samples of this study predate the infection). The sample titles of this study are shuffled in the database, so cell type and time point are left out; the donor was told from shared clones.

This clonotype was counted ten times or more. V gene TRBV19 combines with J gene TRBJ1-2; D unresolved. CDR3 length: 10 residues. Germline CDR1 LNHDA, CDR2 SQIVND (reference sequence). Trimming shortened V by 7 bases and J by 6 bases, and 6 bases separated the two germline ends. The CDR3 is CASKADGYTF. Here the CDR3 DNA reads TGTGCCAGTAAGGCGGATGGCTACACCTTC.

This clonotype appeared a few times. The J gene is TRBJ2-7, the V gene TRBV4-3; D uncertain. Trimming pared 0 bases from V and 4 bases from J, leaving 10 bases between. The CDR3 is made up of 14 amino acids. CDR1 and CDR2 (germline): LGHNA, YSLEER. The CDR3 protein is CASSQDLISYEQYF. The CDR3 DNA is TGCGCCAGCAGCCAAGATCTAATTTCGTACGAGCAGTACTTC.

The chain combines TRBV5-6 with TRBJ2-1; 9 bases map to TRBD1. The CDR3 has 14 amino acids. CDR1 SGHDT and CDR2 YYEEEE come from the germline V gene. V trimming: 4 bases; J trimming: 6 bases; junction bases outside the gene matches: 5. The CDR3, as DNA: TGTGCCAGCAGCCACAGGGGGCTTATCAATGAGCAGTTCTTC. It yields the protein CASSHRGLINEQFF.

This clonotype was detected many times. This chain links TRBV10-3 with TRBJ1-5, with TRBD1 matching over 7 bases. Germline CDR1 and CDR2: ENHRY and SYGVKD. V trimming: 2 bases; J trimming: 5 bases; junction bases outside the gene matches: 6. The length of the CDR3 is 15 residues. Here the CDR3 reads CAISEPGQDDQPQHF. CDR3 nucleotide sequence: TGTGCCATCAGTGAGCCAGGACAGGATGATCAGCCCCAGCATTTT.

Ten or more counts support this clonotype. The V call is TRBV20-1, the J call TRBJ2-5; no definite D call. The germline gives CDR1 DFQATT, CDR2 SNEGSKA (reference sequence). The V and J ends lost 0 bases and 4 bases respectively, with 15 bases between them. This CDR3 is built from 15 residues. DNA for the CDR3: TGCAGTGCTAGAGATGGAAGGGATTGGCGAGAGACCCAGTACTTC. The encoded protein is CSARDGRDWRETQYF.

The table lists this clonotype with a few counts. The rearrangement joins TRBV5-1 to TRBJ2-6; D is unclear. This CDR3 contains 17 residues. The germline V gene has CDR1 SGHRS and CDR2 YFSETQ. Between the trimmed V and J ends, which lost 4 bases and 0 bases, there was a span of 14 bases. The CDR3 is CASSAQPAASGANVLTF. The DNA of the CDR3 is TGCGCCAGCAGCGCCCAGCCAGCTGCCTCTGGGGCCAACGTCCTGACTTTC. Full variable domain (outside the CDR3, taken from reference TRBV5-1 and TRBJ2-6): KAGVTQTPRYLIKTRGQQVTLSCSPISGHRSVSWYQQTPGQGLQFLFEYFSETQRNKGNFPGRFSGRQFSNSRSEMNVSTLELGDSALYLCASSAQPAASGANVLTFGAGSRLTVL.

This clonotype was detected only a few times. This chain links TRBV20-1 with TRBJ2-1, with D possibly being TRBD2 (5 bases). Germline V lookup: CDR1 DFQATT, CDR2 SNEGSKA (reference sequence). V lost 7 bases to trimming and J lost 4 bases, with 8 bases between them. The CDR3 has 11 residues. The CDR3 DNA sequence: TGCAGTGGGACTTTTTACAATGAGCAGTTCTTC. The encoded protein is CSGTFYNEQFF.

There are a few counts of this clonotype. The chain carries TRBV7-3 and TRBJ2-1; 11 nucleotides agree with TRBD2. The CDR3 has 15 amino acids. CDR1 SGHTA and CDR2 FQGTGA come from the germline V gene. J gave up 8 bases and V 3 bases, and 6 bases lay outside the gene matches. The CDR3 region has the DNA TGTGCCAGCAGCTTCTTAGCGGGGGGGTTGGATGAGCAGTTCTTC. This sequence encodes CASSFLAGGLDEQFF.

A few counts support this clonotype. The J gene is TRBJ2-7, the V gene TRBV25-1; either TRBD1 or TRBD2 may supply D (5 bases each). Between the trimmed V and J ends, which lost 1 base and 5 bases, there was a span of 18 bases. CDR3 length equals 16 residues. Germline V gene lookup returns CDR1 MGHDK and CDR2 SYGVNS. CDR3: CASSEWIREGANEQYV. The CDR3 DNA reads as TGTGCCAGCAGTGAATGGATACGGGAAGGGGCTAACGAGCAGTACGTC.

The CDR3 sequence: CASSSPAWASGGAGKTQYF. DNA for the CDR3: TGTGCCAGCAGCTCCCCCGCCTGGGCTAGCGGGGGGGCCGGGAAGACCCAGTACTTC. The chain recombines TRBV7-2 with TRBJ2-5; TRBD2 aligns across 12 bases. This CDR3 comprises 19 residues. Germline CDR1 reads SGHTA; CDR2 reads FQGNSA. With V trimmed by 4 bases and J by 6 bases, 18 bases remained unmatched.

The chain couples TRBV18 to TRBJ1-1, with 8 bases matching TRBD1. Germline CDR1 is KGHSH and CDR2 is LQKENI. V lost 5 bases, J lost 6 bases, and 5 bases stayed unmatched. CDR3 length: 13 amino acids. CDR3: CASSSQGASEAFF. CDR3 in DNA: TGTGCCAGCTCATCCCAGGGGGCCTCTGAAGCTTTCTTT.

The rearrangement joins TRBV5-1 to TRBJ1-6, with a tentative D call TRBD1 (5 bases). Trimming pared 0 bases from V and 10 bases from J, leaving 11 bases between. Germline V gene lookup returns CDR1 SGHRS and CDR2 YFSETQ. The CDR3 loop spans 14 amino acids. The CDR3 DNA sequence: TGCGCCAGCAGCTTGGGGGAGGGGAGATCACCCCTCCACTTT. Translation: CASSLGEGRSPLHF. The variable domain in full, with the rest retrieved from reference TRBV5-1 and TRBJ1-6, is KAGVTQTPRYLIKTRGQQVTLSCSPISGHRSVSWYQQTPGQGLQFLFEYFSETQRNKGNFPGRFSGRQFSNSRSEMNVSTLELGDSALYLCASSLGEGRSPLHFGNGTRLTVT.

This clonotype was seen more than once but under ten times. The genes are TRBV5-1 and TRBJ2-5; maybe TRBD2 (5 bases). Per germline, CDR1 SGHRS and CDR2 YFSETQ. With 0 bases removed from V and 5 bases from J, the gap between germline ends came to 14 bases. The CDR3 is 15 residues long. Written as DNA, the CDR3 is TGCGCCAGCAGCTTGGGAGACTACACCCAGGAGACCCAGTACTTC. This sequence encodes CASSLGDYTQETQYF.

At least ten counts were recorded for this clonotype. V gene TRBV12-3 or TRBV12-4 combines with J gene TRBJ1-5; TRBD1 matches at 11 bases. The junction had 1 base not matched to a gene; V was cut back by 6 bases and J by 3 bases. The CDR3 has 14 residues. CDR3: CASRGQGDNQPQHF. The CDR3 DNA follows: TGTGCCAGCAGGGGACAGGGGGACAATCAGCCCCAGCATTTT.

A few counts support this clonotype. The CDR3 DNA follows: TGTGCCAGCAGCCCGGCGAGTACATGGGGAGGACAGTACGTC. Translated: CASSPASTWGGQYV. V is TRBV2 and J is TRBJ2-7; tentative D call: TRBD2 (6 bases). Trimming left V 6 bases short and J 10 bases short, with 22 bases between. CDR1 SNHLY and CDR2 FYNNEI come from the germline V gene. This CDR3 is built from 14 residues.

The table lists this clonotype with a few counts. This chain links TRBV7-2 with TRBJ1-1; TRBD1 might be the D (6 bases). Trimming removed 5 bases from V and 6 bases from J, with 16 bases in between. From germline, CDR1 is SGHTA and CDR2 FQGNSA. There are 14 residues in the CDR3. CDR3 DNA: TGTGCCAGCAGCAGCCTCAGGGGAAATGCTGAAGCTTTCTTT. Translation gives CASSSLRGNAEAFF.

J is TRBJ2-3 and V is TRBV9; D gene uncertain. The CDR3 length is 15 residues. Germline V lookup: CDR1 SGDLS, CDR2 YYNGEE. Trimming removed 4 bases at V and 1 base at J, with 13 bases between. DNA for the CDR3: TGTGCCAGCAGCCCCGGTGTTGTGGGCACAGATACGCAGTATTTT. Amino acids: CASSPGVVGTDTQYF.

This clonotype was seen more than once but under ten times. The rearrangement links TRBV3-1 to TRBJ2-7, with D possibly matching TRBD1 (5 bases). Per the germline V gene, CDR1 is LGHDT and CDR2 is YNNKEL (reference sequence). The CDR3 is 14 amino acids. V lost 4 bases, J lost 6 bases, and 16 bases lay in between. This CDR3 is CASSPLGHESEQYV. CDR3 DNA sequence: TGTGCCAGCAGCCCCTTAGGACACGAGAGCGAGCAGTACGTC.

This clonotype was seen ten or more times. The chain is built from TRBV5-1 and TRBJ2-7; 7 positions agree with TRBD2. The CDR3 is 14 amino acids. Germline values: CDR1 SGHRS, CDR2 YFSETQ. Trimming at V came to 1 base and at J to 5 bases, leaving 6 bases not matched to a gene. Written as DNA, the CDR3 is TGCGCCAGCAGCTTGCAAAGCGGGGAGGACGAGCAGTACTTC. Amino acid sequence: CASSLQSGEDEQYF.

Only a few counts were recorded for this clonotype. This chain connects TRBV4-1 to TRBJ2-2; tentative D call: TRBD2 (6 bases). The CDR3 has 15 residues. V lost 1 base, J lost 5 bases, and 11 bases lay in between. CDR1 MGHRA and CDR2 YSYEKL come from the germline V gene. CDR3 in DNA: TGCGCCAGCAGCCAAGGGGGGGATTGGACCGGGGAGCTGTTTTTT. Its protein product is CASSQGGDWTGELFF.

This chain uses TRBV4-3 with TRBJ1-1; D is ambiguous. With 2 bases removed from V and 5 bases from J, the gap between germline ends came to 15 bases. CDR3 length: 15 residues. CDR1 and CDR2 (germline): LGHNA, YSLEER. CDR3 in DNA: TGCGCCAGCAGCCAATTCTCCCGGGGAGGAACTGAAGCTTTCTTT. Amino acids: CASSQFSRGGTEAFF.

This clonotype has a handful of counts. V is TRBV20-1 and J is TRBJ2-3; D is possibly TRBD2 (5 bases). In germline, CDR1 is DFQATT, CDR2 SNEGSKA (reference sequence). The CDR3 loop spans 14 amino acids. V was trimmed by 8 bases and J by 1 base, leaving 16 bases between them. The CDR3 reads CSLIVAKRTDTQYF. The CDR3 DNA follows: TGCAGTCTTATAGTAGCGAAGCGCACAGATACGCAGTATTTT.

This clonotype was seen a handful of times. V and J are TRBV27 and TRBJ2-7; 8 nucleotides line up with TRBD2. Germline V gene sequence: CDR1 MNHEY, CDR2 SMNVEV (reference sequence). The junction had 7 bases not matched to a gene; V was cut back by 7 bases and J by 2 bases. The CDR3 is 14 amino acids. The CDR3 loop is CASISGALPYEQYF. In DNA, the CDR3 is TGTGCCAGCATTAGCGGGGCACTCCCCTACGAGCAGTACTTC.